This entry concerns a single T cell receptor (beta chain). Antigen specificity is unknown. Generated by immunoSEQ multiplex PCR, the TCRdb table keeps only in-frame clones and is missing some. The sample consists of nearly 2 million clones, just under 95% of them appearing once. This record comes from a study of shared clonotypes between healthy human individuals. Study summary: With ages of 18 to 49, the donors were two women and three men. Overall study results and limits: Incomplete sequencing of sorted subsets was indicated by rarefaction despite large depth. On the whole, naive subsets had larger estimated richness than memory subsets had.

CDR1 is SGHVS and CDR2 is FNYEAQ in the germline V gene. The CDR3 sequence is 16 residues long. The ends were cut back, 3 bases at V and 0 bases at J, with 14 bases in the middle. Only CD45RO-negative cells positively selected for CCR7 counted as naive CD8 cells, so terminally differentiated effector memory CD45RA+ cells were excluded. Material: naive CD8+ T cells sorted from blood. The V and J genes are TRBV7-6 and TRBJ1-1; TRBD1 is a possible D gene (5 bases). The receptor was isolated from a man younger than 30 in good health. The CDR3: CASSFAPRDLNTEAFF. The CDR3 DNA follows: TGTGCCAGCAGCTTTGCGCCAAGGGACCTGAACACTGAAGCTTTCTTT. The full variable domain, rest sourced from reference TRBV7-6 and TRBJ1-1, is GAGVSQSPRYKVTKRGQDVALRCDPISGHVSLYWYRQALGQGPEFLTYFNYEAQQDKSGLPNDRFSAERPEGSISTLTIQRTEQRDSAMYRCASSFAPRDLNTEAFFGQGTRLTVV.